This TCR beta chain stems from a study of tumor-infiltrating lymphocytes in primary liver carcinoma. CDR3 length: 15 residues. Germline V gene sequence: CDR1 MNHNS, CDR2 SASEGT. Deletions cut 2 bases from V and 3 bases from J, with 14 bases between. A constant-region primer primed TCR beta cDNA synthesis from about 0.55 ug of total RNA. TCR beta libraries came from three nested multiplex PCR rounds using slightly modified ARM-PCR. The opening two PCR rounds, approximately 10 cycles each, paired TRBV1-TRBV30 forward primers with a C-beta reverse primer. TCRdb re-called the multiplex PCR reads with MiXCR, one entry per CDR3 protein. The profile covers some 180,000 distinct CDR3 sequences, with about 82% appearing a single time and 15% to 20% taken by the ten largest. Both RNA and DNA were isolated together from about 21-30 mg of bulk tissue that had not been sorted. There were five separate regions sampled from each tumor.

Source material: tumor tissue from primary liver carcinoma. This chain links TRBV6-1 with TRBJ2-7; D perhaps matches TRBD2 (5 bases). This receptor was obtained from a man aged 35 to 55 with primary liver carcinoma and hepatitis B virus infection. CDR3 in DNA: TGTGCCAGCAGTGAAAACGTCGAGGGTATCTACGAGCAGTACTTC. Translated: CASSENVEGIYEQYF.